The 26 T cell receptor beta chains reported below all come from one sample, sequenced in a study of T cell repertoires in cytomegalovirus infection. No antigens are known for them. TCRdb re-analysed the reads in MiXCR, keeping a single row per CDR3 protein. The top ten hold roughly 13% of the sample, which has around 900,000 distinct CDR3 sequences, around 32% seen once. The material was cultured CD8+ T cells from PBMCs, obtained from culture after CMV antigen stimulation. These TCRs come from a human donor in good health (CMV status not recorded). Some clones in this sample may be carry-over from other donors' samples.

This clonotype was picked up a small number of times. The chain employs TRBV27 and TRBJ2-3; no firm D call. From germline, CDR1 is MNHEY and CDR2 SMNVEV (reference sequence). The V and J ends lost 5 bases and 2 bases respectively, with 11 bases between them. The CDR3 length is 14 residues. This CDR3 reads CASSGRSHTDTQYF. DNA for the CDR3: TGTGCCAGCAGTGGACGGTCACACACAGATACGCAGTATTTT.

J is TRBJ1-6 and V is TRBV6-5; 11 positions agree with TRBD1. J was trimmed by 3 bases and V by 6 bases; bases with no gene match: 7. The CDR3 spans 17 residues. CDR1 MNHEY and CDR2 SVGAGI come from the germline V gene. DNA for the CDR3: TGTGCCAGCAGCCCGGGGACAGGGGGTGGCTATAATTCACCCCTCCACTTT. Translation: CASSPGTGGGYNSPLHF.

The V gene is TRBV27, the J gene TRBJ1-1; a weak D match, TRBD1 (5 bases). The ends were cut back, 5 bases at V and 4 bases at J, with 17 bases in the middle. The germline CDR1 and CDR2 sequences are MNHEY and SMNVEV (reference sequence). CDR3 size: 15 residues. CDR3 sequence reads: CASSTTTAVSTEAFF. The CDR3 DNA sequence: TGTGCCAGCAGTACTACGACAGCAGTTAGCACTGAAGCTTTCTTT.

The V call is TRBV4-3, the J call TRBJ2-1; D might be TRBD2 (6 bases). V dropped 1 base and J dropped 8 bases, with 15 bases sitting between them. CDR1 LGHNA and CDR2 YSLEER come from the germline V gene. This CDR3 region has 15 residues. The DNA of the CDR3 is TGCGCCAGCAGCCAAGCCGTGGGGGGAATGGATGAGCAGTTCTTC. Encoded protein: CASSQAVGGMDEQFF.

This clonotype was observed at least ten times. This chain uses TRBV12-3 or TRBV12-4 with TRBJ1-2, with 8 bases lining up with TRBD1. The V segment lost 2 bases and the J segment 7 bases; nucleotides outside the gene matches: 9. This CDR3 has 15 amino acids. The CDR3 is CASSLSPTGGTGYTF. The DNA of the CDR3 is TGTGCCAGCAGTTTATCCCCTACAGGGGGAACTGGCTACACCTTC.

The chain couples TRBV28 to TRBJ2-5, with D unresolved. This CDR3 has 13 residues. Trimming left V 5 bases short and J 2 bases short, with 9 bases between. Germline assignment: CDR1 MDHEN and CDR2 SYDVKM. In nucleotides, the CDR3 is TGTGCCAGCAGTGGTGTGGGGCAAGAGACCCAGTACTTC. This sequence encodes CASSGVGQETQYF.

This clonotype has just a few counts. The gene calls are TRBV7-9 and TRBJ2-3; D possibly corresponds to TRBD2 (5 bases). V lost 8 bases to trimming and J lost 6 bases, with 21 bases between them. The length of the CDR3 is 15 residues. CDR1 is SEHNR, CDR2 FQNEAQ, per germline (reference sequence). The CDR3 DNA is TGTGCCAGCCGACTAAAGGACCTTTGGCGTGATACGCAGTATTTT. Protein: CASRLKDLWRDTQYF. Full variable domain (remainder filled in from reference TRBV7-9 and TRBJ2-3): DTGVSQNPRHKITKRGQNVTFRCDPISEHNRLYWYRQTLGQGPEFLTYFQNEAQLEKSRLLSDRFSAERPKGSFSTLEIQRTEQGDSAMYLCASRLKDLWRDTQYFGPGTRLTVL.

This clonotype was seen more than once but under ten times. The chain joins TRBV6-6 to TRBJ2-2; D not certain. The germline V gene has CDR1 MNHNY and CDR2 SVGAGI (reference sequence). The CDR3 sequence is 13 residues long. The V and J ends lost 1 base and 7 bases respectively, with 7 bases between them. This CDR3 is CASSYLGGGELFF. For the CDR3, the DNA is TGTGCCAGCAGTTACTTAGGCGGCGGGGAGCTGTTTTTT.

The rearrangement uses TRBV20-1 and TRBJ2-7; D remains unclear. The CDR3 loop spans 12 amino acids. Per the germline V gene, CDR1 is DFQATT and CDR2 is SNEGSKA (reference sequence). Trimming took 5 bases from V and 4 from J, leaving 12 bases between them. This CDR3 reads CSASGPAYEQYF. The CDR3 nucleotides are TGCAGTGCTTCTGGACCCGCTTACGAGCAGTACTTC.

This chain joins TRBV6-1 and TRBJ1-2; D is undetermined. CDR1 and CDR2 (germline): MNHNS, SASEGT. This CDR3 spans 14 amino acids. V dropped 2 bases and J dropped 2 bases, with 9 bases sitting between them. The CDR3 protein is CASSERLGNYGYTF. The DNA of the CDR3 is TGTGCCAGCAGTGAACGTTTAGGGAACTATGGCTACACCTTC.

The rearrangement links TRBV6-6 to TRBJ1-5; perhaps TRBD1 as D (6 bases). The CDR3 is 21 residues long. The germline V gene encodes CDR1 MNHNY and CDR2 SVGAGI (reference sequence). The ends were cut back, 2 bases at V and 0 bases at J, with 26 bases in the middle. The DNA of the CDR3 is TGTGCCAGCAGTTACACTGTTGACAGGAGTAATACAGGCGTTAGCAATCAGCCCCAGCATTTT. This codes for CASSYTVDRSNTGVSNQPQHF.

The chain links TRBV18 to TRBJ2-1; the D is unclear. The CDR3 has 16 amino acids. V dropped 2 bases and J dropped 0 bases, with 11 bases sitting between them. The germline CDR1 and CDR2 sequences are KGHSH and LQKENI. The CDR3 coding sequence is TGTGCCAGCTCACCATCTGCAGCCCTCTCCTACAATGAGCAGTTCTTC. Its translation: CASSPSAALSYNEQFF.

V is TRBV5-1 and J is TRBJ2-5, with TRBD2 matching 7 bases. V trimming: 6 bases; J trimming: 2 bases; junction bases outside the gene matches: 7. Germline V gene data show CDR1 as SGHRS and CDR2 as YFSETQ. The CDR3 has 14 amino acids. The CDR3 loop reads CASTWRGTQETQYF. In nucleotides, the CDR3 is TGCGCCAGCACCTGGCGGGGGACTCAAGAGACCCAGTACTTC. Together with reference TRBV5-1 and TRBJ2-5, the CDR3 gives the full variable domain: KAGVTQTPRYLIKTRGQQVTLSCSPISGHRSVSWYQQTPGQGLQFLFEYFSETQRNKGNFPGRFSGRQFSNSRSEMNVSTLELGDSALYLCASTWRGTQETQYFGPGTRLLVL.

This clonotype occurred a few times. CDR3 sequence (DNA): TGTGCCAGCAGTCCAAGGGGGGGCGCGGGGTGGGGTATTCAGCCCCAGCATTTT. It codes for CASSPRGGAGWGIQPQHF. This chain connects TRBV6-5 to TRBJ1-5; the D gene is possibly TRBD1 (6 bases). The length of the CDR3 is 18 residues. Trimming stripped 5 bases from V and 6 bases from J, with 26 bases between. Germline CDR1 reads MNHEY; CDR2 reads SVGAGI.

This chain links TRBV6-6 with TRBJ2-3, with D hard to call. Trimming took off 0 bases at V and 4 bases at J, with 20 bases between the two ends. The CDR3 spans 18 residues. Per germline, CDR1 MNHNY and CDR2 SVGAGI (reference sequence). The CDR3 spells CASSYSPFKWWVADTQYF. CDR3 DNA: TGTGCCAGCAGTTACTCCCCGTTCAAGTGGTGGGTTGCAGATACGCAGTATTTT.

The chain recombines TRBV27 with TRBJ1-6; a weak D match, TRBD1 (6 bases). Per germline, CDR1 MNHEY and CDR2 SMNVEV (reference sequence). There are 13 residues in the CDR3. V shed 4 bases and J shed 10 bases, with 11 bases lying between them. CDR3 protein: CASSSDSISPLHF. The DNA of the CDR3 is TGTGCCAGCAGTTCGGACAGTATATCACCCCTCCACTTT.

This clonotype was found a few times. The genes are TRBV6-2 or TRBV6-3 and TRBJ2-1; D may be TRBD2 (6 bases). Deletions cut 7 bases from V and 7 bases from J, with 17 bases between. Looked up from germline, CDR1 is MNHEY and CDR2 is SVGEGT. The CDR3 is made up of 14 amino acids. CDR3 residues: CASNLASPGNEQFF. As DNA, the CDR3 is TGTGCCAGCAATCTAGCGTCCCCGGGGAATGAGCAGTTCTTC.

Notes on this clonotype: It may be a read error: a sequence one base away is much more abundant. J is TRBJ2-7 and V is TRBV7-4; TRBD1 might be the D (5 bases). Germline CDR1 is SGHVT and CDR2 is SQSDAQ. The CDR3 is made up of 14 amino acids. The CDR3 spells CANSLQENLHEQYF. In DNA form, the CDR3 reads TGTGCCAACAGCTTACAGGAAAACTTACACGAGCAGTACTTC.

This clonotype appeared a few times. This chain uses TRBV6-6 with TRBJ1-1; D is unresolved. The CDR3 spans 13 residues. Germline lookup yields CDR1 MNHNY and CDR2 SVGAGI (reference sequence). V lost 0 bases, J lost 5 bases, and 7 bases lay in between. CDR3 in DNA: TGTGCCAGCAGTTACTCAGTGGCGACTGAAGCTTTCTTT. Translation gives CASSYSVATEAFF.

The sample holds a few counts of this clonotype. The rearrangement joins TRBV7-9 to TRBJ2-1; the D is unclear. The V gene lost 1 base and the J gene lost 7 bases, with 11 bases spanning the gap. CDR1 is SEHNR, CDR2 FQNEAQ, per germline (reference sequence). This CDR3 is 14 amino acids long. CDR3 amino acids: CASSLEDPRNEQFF. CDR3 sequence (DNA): TGTGCCAGCAGCTTAGAAGACCCTCGGAATGAGCAGTTCTTC.

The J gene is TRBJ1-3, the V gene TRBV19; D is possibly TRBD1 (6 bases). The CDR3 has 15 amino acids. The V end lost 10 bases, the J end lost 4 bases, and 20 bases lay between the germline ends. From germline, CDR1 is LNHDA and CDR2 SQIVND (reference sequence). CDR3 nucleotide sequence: TGTGCCACCGCGACGCGGGGGGCCAAGGGAAACACCATATATTTT. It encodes CATATRGAKGNTIYF.

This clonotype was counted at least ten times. The DNA for the CDR3 is TGTGCCAGCAGCTTTTCAGCTTATAGCAATCAGCCCCAGCATTTT. Translating it yields CASSFSAYSNQPQHF. The chain uses TRBV7-8 and TRBJ1-5, with D unclear. The CDR3 spans 15 residues. The V end lost 3 bases, the J end lost 0 bases, and 9 bases lay between the germline ends. Germline V gene sequence: CDR1 SGHVS, CDR2 FQNEAQ.

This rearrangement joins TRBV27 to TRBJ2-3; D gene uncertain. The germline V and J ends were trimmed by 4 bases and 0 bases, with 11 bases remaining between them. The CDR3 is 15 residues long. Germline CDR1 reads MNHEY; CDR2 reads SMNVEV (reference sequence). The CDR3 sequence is CASSYGWPSTDTQYF. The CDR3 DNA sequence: TGTGCCAGCAGTTACGGCTGGCCTAGCACAGATACGCAGTATTTT.

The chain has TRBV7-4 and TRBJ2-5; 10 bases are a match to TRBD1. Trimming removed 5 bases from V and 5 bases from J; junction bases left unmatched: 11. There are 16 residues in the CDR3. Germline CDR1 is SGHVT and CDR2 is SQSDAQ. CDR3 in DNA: TGTGCCAGCAGCGAACCCGGGACAGGGGCAGTGGAGACCCAGTACTTC. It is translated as CASSEPGTGAVETQYF. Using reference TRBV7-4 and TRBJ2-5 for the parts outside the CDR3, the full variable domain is GAGVSQSPRYKVAKRGRDVALRCDSISGHVTLYWYRQTLGQGSEVLTYSQSDAQRDKSGRPSGRFSAERPERSVSTLKIQRTEQGDSAVYLCASSEPGTGAVETQYFGPGTRLLVL.

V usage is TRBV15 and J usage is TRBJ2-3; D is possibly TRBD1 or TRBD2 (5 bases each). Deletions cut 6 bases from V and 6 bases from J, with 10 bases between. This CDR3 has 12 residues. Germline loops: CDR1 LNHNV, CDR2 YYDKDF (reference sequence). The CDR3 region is CATRDWGDTQYF. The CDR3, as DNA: TGTGCCACCAGGGACTGGGGGGATACGCAGTATTTT. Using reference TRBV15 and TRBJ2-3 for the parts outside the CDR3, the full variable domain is DAMVIQNPRYQVTQFGKPVTLSCSQTLNHNVMYWYQQKSSQAPKLLFHYYDKDFNNEADTPDNFQSRRPNTSFCFLDIRSPGLGDTAMYLCATRDWGDTQYFGPGTRLTVL.

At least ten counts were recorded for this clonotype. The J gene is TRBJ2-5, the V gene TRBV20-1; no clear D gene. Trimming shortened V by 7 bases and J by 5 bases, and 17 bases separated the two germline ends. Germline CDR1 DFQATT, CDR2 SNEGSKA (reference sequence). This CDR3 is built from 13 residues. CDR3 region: CSGESKLRETQYF. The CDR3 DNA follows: TGCAGTGGAGAATCGAAACTACGGGAGACCCAGTACTTC.